The 28 T cell receptor beta chains below come from one sample, sequenced in a study of T cells in Graves' hyperthyroidism and ophthalmopathy. The TCR beta CDR3 regions underwent amplification using RNA transcripts as the source. The HTBI primer set drove a first-round RT-PCR of the TCR CDR3. MiXCR, run by TCRdb on the multiplex PCR reads, gives a single entry per CDR3 protein. The sample contains approximately 330,000 distinct CDR3 sequences, approximately 13% of which appear only once. The specimen sequenced was blood. These receptors were taken from a woman aged 40 to 50 with Graves' ophthalmopathy.

The chain has TRBV9 and TRBJ2-1; D remains ambiguous. This CDR3 is 13 amino acids long. From germline, CDR1 is SGDLS and CDR2 YYNGEE. V lost 4 bases and J 5 bases, leaving 10 bases between the germline ends. The CDR3 DNA reads as TGTGCCAGCAGCCCGACGGGCGACAATGAGCAGTTCTTC. Translating gives CASSPTGDNEQFF.

About this clonotype itself: This could be a read error, since a much larger clone is one nucleotide away. The chain uses TRBV10-3 and TRBJ1-6; D unresolved. CDR3 length: 16 residues. V lost 0 bases and J 11 bases, leaving 17 bases between the germline ends. Germline V CDR1 and CDR2: ENHRY, SYGVKD. Written as DNA, the CDR3 is TGTGCCATCAGTGAGTCGACGGTGGGCTCCAATCCACCCCTCCACTTT. Protein product: CAISESTVGSNPPLHF.

This clonotype was counted many times. The chain joins TRBV20-1 to TRBJ2-3; D is unresolved. The V gene's germline CDR1 is DFQATT and CDR2 SNEGSKA (reference sequence). V was clipped by 1 base and J by 2 bases, with 10 bases between them. This CDR3 region has 14 residues. CDR3 bases: TGCAGTGCTAGAGTGGCCACGTCCACAGATACGCAGTATTTT. Amino acid sequence: CSARVATSTDTQYF.

The V gene is TRBV13, the J gene TRBJ1-1; the D is unclear. CDR3 size: 14 residues. The germline V and J ends were trimmed by 0 bases and 3 bases, with 8 bases remaining between them. Germline lookup yields CDR1 PRHDT and CDR2 FYEKMQ (reference sequence). CDR3 in amino acids: CASSLGARDTEAFF. The CDR3 DNA is TGTGCCAGCAGCTTAGGGGCGAGGGACACTGAAGCTTTCTTT.

The chain is built from TRBV6-2 or TRBV6-3 and TRBJ2-5; 13 bases map to TRBD2. The CDR3 runs to 16 residues. Germline loops: CDR1 MNHEY, CDR2 SVGEGT. V dropped 4 bases and J dropped 2; count of bases not matched to a gene: 4. The DNA for the CDR3 is TGTGCCAGCAGTTCACTAGCGGGGGGGATGCAAGAGACCCAGTACTTC. This encodes CASSSLAGGMQETQYF.

As for this clonotype: One junction end disagrees with the germline gene, perhaps due to a read error. The V gene is TRBV3-1, the J gene TRBJ1-2, with TRBD1 identical over 10 bases. Germline CDR1 LGHDT, CDR2 YNNKEL (reference sequence). CDR3 size: 15 residues. In DNA form, the CDR3 reads TGTGCCAGCAGCCAAGGGACAGGGGGAAAAAGGGGCTGCACCTTC. Protein sequence: CASSQGTGGKRGCTF.

This clonotype appeared a few times. V usage is TRBV15 and J usage is TRBJ1-2, with D perhaps TRBD1 (5 bases). Germline lookup yields CDR1 LNHNV and CDR2 YYDKDF (reference sequence). The CDR3 loop spans 15 amino acids. V dropped 2 bases and J dropped 3 bases, with 13 bases sitting between them. In DNA form, the CDR3 reads TGTGCCACCAGCAGATTCCCGACGGGGGACTATGGCTACACCTTC. Translating it yields CATSRFPTGDYGYTF.

The chain links TRBV30 to TRBJ1-1; D is possibly TRBD1 (5 bases). V was clipped by 3 bases and J by 3 bases, with 17 bases between them. The CDR3 loop spans 15 amino acids. Germline V gives CDR1 GTSNPN, CDR2 SVGIG (reference sequence). DNA for the CDR3: TGTGCCTGGAGCGATATCAGGGTTAGCCACACTGAAGCTTTCTTT. Translating gives CAWSDIRVSHTEAFF.

The genes are TRBV30 and TRBJ2-7; no clear D gene. This CDR3 is built from 10 residues. The germline CDR1 and CDR2 sequences are GTSNPN and SVGIG (reference sequence). The V and J ends lost 1 base and 6 bases respectively, with 4 bases between them. CDR3 DNA: TGTGCCTGGAGTGAACGCGAGCAGTACTTC. It translates to CAWSEREQYF.

This clonotype was counted a few times. This chain joins TRBV3-1 and TRBJ2-7; 12 bases align to TRBD2. Germline-derived CDR1 and CDR2 are LGHDT and YNNKEL (reference sequence). The CDR3 is made up of 16 amino acids. V lost 0 bases, J lost 4 bases, and 4 bases stayed unmatched. CDR3 sequence: CASSQDGLAGLYEQYF. In DNA form, the CDR3 reads TGTGCCAGCAGCCAAGATGGACTAGCGGGACTATACGAGCAGTACTTC.

This clonotype has more than one count but fewer than ten. V is TRBV18 and J is TRBJ1-2; the D gene is possibly TRBD1 (6 bases). Trimming took 6 bases from V and 6 from J, leaving 20 bases between them. Germline V gene data show CDR1 as KGHSH and CDR2 as LQKENI. The CDR3 runs to 15 residues. Here the CDR3 reads CASSPVRSGEDGYTF. For the CDR3, the DNA is TGTGCCAGCTCGCCCGTTAGGTCAGGGGAGGATGGCTACACCTTC.

This clonotype was seen many times. V is TRBV12-3 or TRBV12-4 and J is TRBJ1-1, with no clear D. V was clipped by 8 bases and J by 0 bases, with 10 bases between them. This CDR3 is 13 amino acids long. CDR3 region: CASHRNLNTEAFF. The CDR3 bases are TGTGCCAGCCATCGAAACTTGAACACTGAAGCTTTCTTT.

The J gene is TRBJ2-3, the V gene TRBV20-1; 8 nucleotides match TRBD2. The V segment lost 0 bases and the J segment 4 bases; nucleotides outside the gene matches: 6. The CDR3 runs 15 residues. Germline lookup yields CDR1 DFQATT and CDR2 SNEGSKA (reference sequence). CDR3 residues: CSARDLAGGPDTQYF. CDR3 nucleotide sequence: TGCAGTGCTAGAGACCTAGCGGGCGGCCCAGATACGCAGTATTTT.

This clonotype was recorded at least ten times. The chain employs TRBV6-1 and TRBJ2-2, with TRBD1 identical over 8 bases. Germline V gene sequence: CDR1 MNHNS, CDR2 SASEGT. J was trimmed by 4 bases and V by 2 bases; bases with no gene match: 12. This CDR3 has 18 amino acids. The CDR3 is CASSEIPPTGAITGELFF. The CDR3 region has the DNA TGTGCCAGCAGTGAAATCCCCCCGACAGGGGCCATCACCGGGGAGCTGTTTTTT.

Many counts were recorded for this clonotype. The J gene is TRBJ1-1, the V gene TRBV5-1, with D possibly matching TRBD1 (6 bases). The germline V and J ends were trimmed by 3 bases and 4 bases, with 16 bases remaining between them. CDR1 SGHRS and CDR2 YFSETQ come from the germline V gene. CDR3 length: 15 amino acids. The CDR3 region has the DNA TGCGCCAGCAGCTCCTCCGGGGGGGCCGGCACTGAAGCTTTCTTT. Its protein is CASSSSGGAGTEAFF. The variable domain in full, with the rest retrieved from reference TRBV5-1 and TRBJ1-1, is KAGVTQTPRYLIKTRGQQVTLSCSPISGHRSVSWYQQTPGQGLQFLFEYFSETQRNKGNFPGRFSGRQFSNSRSEMNVSTLELGDSALYLCASSSSGGAGTEAFFGQGTRLTVV.

This clonotype was found a few times. The chain employs TRBV7-9 and TRBJ2-3; D ambiguous. The germline gives CDR1 SEHNR, CDR2 FQNEAQ (reference sequence). This CDR3 comprises 14 residues. The V and J ends lost 5 bases and 7 bases respectively, with 16 bases between them. DNA of the CDR3: TGTGCCAGCAGCGCCGACATGGGGTGGAATACGCAGTATTTT. Translation gives CASSADMGWNTQYF.

This clonotype was seen only a few times. The chain links TRBV27 to TRBJ2-3, with 9 nucleotides matching TRBD2. The CDR3 spans 16 residues. J lost 2 bases, V lost 3 bases, and 6 bases had no gene match. Germline loops: CDR1 MNHEY, CDR2 SMNVEV (reference sequence). The CDR3: CASSFLASGTTDTQYF. CDR3 coding DNA: TGTGCCAGCAGTTTCCTGGCTAGCGGGACCACAGATACGCAGTATTTT.

This clonotype was observed a handful of times. The chain is built from TRBV25-1 and TRBJ2-3; D is undetermined. V was shortened by 8 bases and J by 3 bases, with 6 bases between the two germline ends. This CDR3 is built from 11 residues. Germline V gives CDR1 MGHDK, CDR2 SYGVNS. CDR3 nucleotide sequence: TGTGCCAGCTTTGCTACAGATACGCAGTATTTT. This codes for CASFATDTQYF.

In this sample, this clonotype turned up many times. The chain has TRBV12-3 or TRBV12-4 and TRBJ2-7; a possible D gene is TRBD1 (5 bases). The CDR3 consists of 14 residues. V was clipped by 5 bases and J by 6 bases, with 17 bases between them. CDR3 DNA: TGTGCCAGCAGTATATCAGGGTTCAATGGCGAGCAGTACTTC. Translation gives CASSISGFNGEQYF.

In regard to this clonotype: One base away lies a much larger clone, so this may be a sequencing read error. V gene TRBV6-1 combines with J gene TRBJ1-2; no firm D call. CDR1 is MNHNS, CDR2 SASEGT, per germline. V was pared by 1 base and J by 4 bases, with 13 bases between. The CDR3 has 15 residues. The CDR3 DNA reads TGTGCCAGCAGTGAAGACGGGGTCTTTTCCTATGGCTACACCTTC. Its protein product is CASSEDGVFSYGYTF.

This clonotype came up a few times. V usage is TRBV27 and J usage is TRBJ2-2; 7 nucleotides align to TRBD1. J gave up 2 bases and V 6 bases, and 3 bases lay outside the gene matches. The CDR3 covers 14 residues. Germline-derived CDR1 and CDR2 are MNHEY and SMNVEV (reference sequence). The CDR3 DNA is TGTGCCAGCAGGGGACAGTCCAACACCGGGGAGCTGTTTTTT. Translation gives CASRGQSNTGELFF.

This clonotype showed up many times. The chain carries TRBV27 and TRBJ1-5; no clear D gene. The germline V gene encodes CDR1 MNHEY and CDR2 SMNVEV (reference sequence). V was pared by 5 bases and J by 6 bases, with 14 bases between. The CDR3 extends over 14 amino acids. CDR3 protein: CASSTTEGGQPQHF. CDR3 nucleotides: TGTGCCAGCAGTACAACAGAGGGTGGTCAGCCCCAGCATTTT.

This clonotype showed up just a few times. The chain employs TRBV5-5 and TRBJ2-7; D is unclear. The CDR3 length is 13 residues. The germline V and J ends were trimmed by 3 bases and 3 bases, with 10 bases remaining between them. CDR1 and CDR2 from the germline V gene are SGHKS and YYEKEE (reference sequence). CDR3 in amino acids: CASSSEQLYEQYF. The CDR3 region has the DNA TGTGCCAGCAGCTCGGAACAGCTCTACGAGCAGTACTTC.

This clonotype showed up many times. The chain is built from TRBV29-1 and TRBJ2-7; either TRBD1 or TRBD2 may supply D (5 bases each). Trimming took 0 bases from V and 3 from J, leaving 15 bases between them. CDR1 is SQVTM and CDR2 is ANQGSEA in the germline V gene. The CDR3 contains 15 residues. DNA for the CDR3: TGCAGCGTTGAAGAAGGGCCGGGACCAGTCTACGAGCAGTACTTC. Protein product: CSVEEGPGPVYEQYF.

This clonotype was detected ten times or more. The genes are TRBV10-3 and TRBJ2-7; 8 bases fit TRBD1. Trimming took 6 bases from V and 1 from J; bases not matched to a gene: 2. The CDR3 runs 13 residues. The germline V gene encodes CDR1 ENHRY and CDR2 SYGVKD. Written as DNA, the CDR3 is TGTGCCATCAGGGGACAGGTTTCCTACGAGCAGTACTTC. Translated: CAIRGQVSYEQYF.

The chain uses TRBV20-1 and TRBJ2-1; D gene uncertain. The CDR3 length is 10 residues. The V and J ends lost 2 bases and 9 bases respectively, with 5 bases between them. Germline lookup yields CDR1 DFQATT and CDR2 SNEGSKA (reference sequence). The CDR3 region is CSARLVEQFF. CDR3 nucleotides: TGCAGTGCTAGACTAGTTGAGCAGTTCTTC.

The chain joins TRBV5-6 to TRBJ2-2; possibly TRBD2 for D (5 bases). The V gene lost 1 base and the J gene lost 5 bases, with 9 bases spanning the gap. This CDR3 has 14 residues. Germline V CDR1 and CDR2: SGHDT, YYEEEE. CDR3 in amino acids: CASSLFRETGELFF. CDR3 bases: TGTGCCAGCAGCTTGTTTCGGGAAACCGGGGAGCTGTTTTTT.

In this sample, this clonotype turned up many times. The genes are TRBV7-8 and TRBJ2-1; the D is unclear. The germline gives CDR1 SGHVS, CDR2 FQNEAQ. The CDR3 is 12 residues long. V was shortened by 0 bases and J by 3 bases, with 0 bases between the two germline ends. CDR3 in amino acids: CASSLAYNEQFF. DNA for the CDR3: TGTGCCAGCAGCTTAGCCTACAATGAGCAGTTCTTC.